The rows below give T cell receptor beta chains drawn from one sample of a study of CD8 T cells in ankylosing spondylitis. TCRdb re-derived calls from the 5' RACE reads in MiXCR, one entry per CDR3 protein. Here the sample spans some 840,000 distinct CDR3 sequences, about 10% being singletons. The sample comprised blood, either unsorted or a sorted T cell fraction (not recorded which). The origin of the receptors is a male donor with ankylosing spondylitis. The CDR3 runs from the conserved cysteine through the conserved F or W. Fields, in order: CDR3 DNA, CDR3 protein, clone size, V gene, D gene, J gene. D genes are given only for firm matches. A row's size may be missing; if present it is once, few, many or a size class.

DNA: TGTGCCAGCAGTTTTCTCGCGGGGGGGGCCCCAGATACGCAGTATTTT; CDR3: CASSFLAGGAPDTQYF; size: few; V: TRBV28; D: TRBD2; J: TRBJ2-3
DNA: TGTGCCAGCAGTCCCACTAGCGGAGCGGGCCAAGAGACCCAGTACTTC; CDR3: CASSPTSGAGQETQYF; size: few; V: TRBV2; D: TRBD2; J: TRBJ2-5
DNA: TGTGCCACCAGCAGAGGCACAGGGTTTTCTGGAAACACCATATATTTT; CDR3: CATSRGTGFSGNTIYF; size: many; V: TRBV15; D: .; J: TRBJ1-3
DNA: TGCGCCAGCAGCCTGGACGGGCAGACCATACCCCTCCACTTT; CDR3: CASSLDGQTIPLHF; size: .; V: TRBV5-1; D: .; J: TRBJ1-6
DNA: TGTGCCATCAAGTCCGGGCAGGGGGCCTCCACAGATACGCAGTATTTT; CDR3: CAIKSGQGASTDTQYF; size: few; V: TRBV10-3; D: TRBD1; J: TRBJ2-3
DNA: TGTGCCACCGCGGGACGGGTCGATCAGCCCCAGCATTTT; CDR3: CATAGRVDQPQHF; size: many; V: TRBV7-2; D: .; J: TRBJ1-5
DNA: TGTGCCAGCAGTTTAGTGTCCGGTAGCGGATTTGAGCAGTTCTTC; CDR3: CASSLVSGSGFEQFF; size: .; V: TRBV6-5; D: .; J: TRBJ2-1
DNA: TGCAGCGTTGAACCAGGGGTACCCTACAATGAGCAGTTCTTC; CDR3: CSVEPGVPYNEQFF; size: .; V: TRBV29-1; D: .; J: TRBJ2-1
DNA: TGCAGTGCTAGAGGGGTGGGGGACACTGAAGCTTTCTTT; CDR3: CSARGVGDTEAFF; size: few; V: TRBV20-1; D: .; J: TRBJ1-1
DNA: TGCAGTGGTGAGACGGGAGCCTACGAGCAGTACTTC; CDR3: CSGETGAYEQYF; size: few; V: TRBV20-1; D: .; J: TRBJ2-7
DNA: TGCGCCAGCAGCCAAGATGATGGCTACAATGAGCAGTTCTTC; CDR3: CASSQDDGYNEQFF; size: few; V: TRBV4-3; D: .; J: TRBJ2-1
DNA: TGTGCCTGGAGGGACAGGGCCGACACTGAAGCTTTCTTT; CDR3: CAWRDRADTEAFF; size: .; V: TRBV30; D: TRBD1; J: TRBJ1-1
DNA: TGTGCCAGCAGCCGAGAGGGGGAGGGCTACAATGAGCAGTTCTTC; CDR3: CASSREGEGYNEQFF; size: many; V: TRBV5-5; D: .; J: TRBJ2-1
DNA: TGTGCCAGCAGCTTTCTCGAGGGAGCGTACGAGCAGTACTTC; CDR3: CASSFLEGAYEQYF; size: few; V: TRBV12-3/TRBV12-4; D: .; J: TRBJ2-7
DNA: TGTGCCAGCAGCCCTGCACCGGGGCCAGGAAACACCATATATTTT; CDR3: CASSPAPGPGNTIYF; size: few; V: TRBV6-1; D: .; J: TRBJ1-3
DNA: TGCAGTGCTAGGGAGGGAGGGCCCTACGAGCAGTACTTC; CDR3: CSAREGGPYEQYF; size: many; V: TRBV20-1; D: TRBD2; J: TRBJ2-7
DNA: TGTGCCAGCGGCCGGACAGGCAATTCACCCCTCCACTTT; CDR3: CASGRTGNSPLHF; size: many; V: TRBV25-1; D: TRBD1; J: TRBJ1-6
DNA: TGTGCCATCGCTTCGGGTCTGTCGGGCCCCCCGAACACCGGGGAGCTGTTTTTT; CDR3: CAIASGLSGPPNTGELFF; size: few; V: TRBV10-3; D: .; J: TRBJ2-2
DNA: TGTGCCAGCACCTCCGCCGCGGGGGCTCCTGTTTACAATGAGCAGTTCTTC; CDR3: CASTSAAGAPVYNEQFF; size: .; V: TRBV5-6; D: .; J: TRBJ2-1
DNA: TGCAGTGGTTGGAGCTCCTACAATGAGCAGTTCTTC; CDR3: CSGWSSYNEQFF; size: many; V: TRBV20-1; D: .; J: TRBJ2-1
DNA: TGCGCCAGCAGCTTTCTGGGGGTTGGAACTGAAGCTTTCTTT; CDR3: CASSFLGVGTEAFF; size: .; V: TRBV5-1; D: .; J: TRBJ1-1
DNA: TGCGCCAGCAGCTTGACGGCGGACTCTGGAAACACCATATATTTT; CDR3: CASSLTADSGNTIYF; size: .; V: TRBV5-1; D: .; J: TRBJ1-3
DNA: TGTGCCAGCAGTTATGGATCGACTAGGACGAGCACAGATACGCAGTATTTT; CDR3: CASSYGSTRTSTDTQYF; size: .; V: TRBV6-2/TRBV6-3; D: .; J: TRBJ2-3
DNA: TGTGCCAGCACGTCTGTCGGGGACGAGCAGTACTTC; CDR3: CASTSVGDEQYF; size: .; V: TRBV28; D: .; J: TRBJ2-7
DNA: TGTGCCAGCGTGTCGACAGGGAAAAACTACGAGCAGTACTTC; CDR3: CASVSTGKNYEQYF; size: many; V: TRBV6-1; D: TRBD1; J: TRBJ2-7
DNA: TGCGCCAGCAGATTACCAGGGCAGCCCCAGCATTTT; CDR3: CASRLPGQPQHF; size: many; V: TRBV5-1; D: .; J: TRBJ1-5
DNA: TGTGCCAGCAGCCCCAACCAGGGAAAACTGTTTTTT; CDR3: CASSPNQGKLFF; size: few; V: TRBV9; D: .; J: TRBJ1-4